This TCR beta chain comes out of a study of blood T cell repertoires in COVID-19. Study at large: Spain, Italy and the United States supplied samples that represented acute and convalescent COVID-19. T cells, B-cell-depleted T cells, or PBMCs provided the cDNA or gDNA that served as material.

In the study's own analysis: Researchers report that nucleated cell counts were estimated from reference gene primer amplification. Only in-frame clones appear in the TCRdb table, and some are missing; sequencing was by immunoSEQ multiplex PCR. V, J and clone size derive from that table, while D and trimming were established from the DNA sequence. Here the sample spans about 280,000 clones, approximately 89% being singletons. In germline, CDR1 is SGHRS, CDR2 YFSETQ. V lost 4 bases, J lost 3 bases, and 14 bases stayed unmatched. The CDR3 is 18 amino acids. Grouping used clinical history reported by participants in a survey and questionnaire.

J is TRBJ1-4 and V is TRBV5-1; 8 bases map to TRBD1. This TCR was sampled from a man aged 40-55 years who had been exposed to COVID-19. Input material: PBMCs or T cells enriched from blood (not recorded which). CDR3: CASSGGQGLLVANEKLFF. The CDR3 nucleotides read TGCGCCAGCAGCGGCGGACAGGGCCTCTTGGTAGCTAATGAAAAACTGTTTTTT.